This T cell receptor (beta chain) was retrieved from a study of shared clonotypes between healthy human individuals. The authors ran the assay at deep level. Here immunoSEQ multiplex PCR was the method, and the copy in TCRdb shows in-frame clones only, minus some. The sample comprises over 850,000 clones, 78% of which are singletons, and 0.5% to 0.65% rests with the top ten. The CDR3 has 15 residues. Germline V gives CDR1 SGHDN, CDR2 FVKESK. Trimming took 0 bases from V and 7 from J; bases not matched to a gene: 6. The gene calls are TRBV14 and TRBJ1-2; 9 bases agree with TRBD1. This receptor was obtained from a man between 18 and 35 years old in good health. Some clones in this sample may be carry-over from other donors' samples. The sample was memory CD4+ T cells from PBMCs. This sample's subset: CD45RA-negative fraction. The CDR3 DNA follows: TGTGCCAGCAGCCAAGACCCCGGGACAGGGCTTGGCTACACCTTC. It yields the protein CASSQDPGTGLGYTF. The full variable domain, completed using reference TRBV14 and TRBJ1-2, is EAGVTQFPSHSVIEKGQTVTLRCDPISGHDNLYWYRRVMGKEIKFLLHFVKESKQDESGMPNNRFLAERTGGTYSTLKVQPAELEDSGVYFCASSQDPGTGLGYTFGSGTRLTVV.